These 2 T cell receptor beta chains share one sample of origin, sequenced in a study of T cells in Graves' hyperthyroidism and ophthalmopathy. It was RNA transcripts that yielded the amplified TCR beta CDR3 regions. HTBI primers were the set used in a first-round RT-PCR of the TCR CDR3. TCRdb re-called the multiplex PCR reads with MiXCR, one entry per CDR3 protein. Counted here are around 800,000 distinct CDR3 sequences, 38% occurring once; the ten biggest clones make up around 9.3%. The sample was blood. The source of these receptors is a man aged 18 to 30 with Graves' hyperthyroidism.

This clonotype has ten or more counts. At one of its ends the junction is not consistent with the germline gene, which may arise from a read error. The CDR3 DNA sequence: TGCGCCAGCAGCTTGGGGGGAACAGGGACTGAAACTTTCTTT. This encodes CASSLGGTGTETFF. The rearrangement links TRBV5-1 to TRBJ1-1; D perhaps matches TRBD1 (6 bases). The CDR3 covers 14 residues. The germline gives CDR1 SGHRS, CDR2 YFSETQ.

This clonotype was seen more than once but under ten times. The chain employs TRBV6-1 and TRBJ2-7; 8 bases align to TRBD1. Trimming removed 3 bases from V and 7 bases from J; junction bases left unmatched: 11. Per the germline V gene, CDR1 is MNHNS and CDR2 is SASEGT. The CDR3 is 15 residues long. Written as DNA, the CDR3 is TGTGCCAGCAGTGAGGGGACAGGCCTCGAGGGAGAGCAGTACTTC. Encoded protein: CASSEGTGLEGEQYF.